This T cell receptor beta chain was obtained from a study of CXCR3-negative and CXCR3-positive naive CD8 T cells. In the study overall: Cumulative TRB read yield was about 140 million, averaging about 1.5 +/- 0.3 million per library.

Details on this clonotype: The antigen is undetermined.

This CDR3 is built from 16 residues. The germline CDR1 and CDR2 sequences are SGHVS and FNYEAQ. Researchers prepared the TRB cDNA libraries using 5' RACE with UMI labels. TCRdb reprocessed the 5' RACE reads, with one entry per CDR3 protein and no DNA. This sample carries around 140,000 distinct CDR3 sequences, with approximately 0.51% going to the ten biggest clones. Findings and caveats of the study: CD5 surface expression was similar among naive subsets, and TCR strength was estimated by inference from TRB CDR3 properties. In both naive subsets diversity was comparably high, whereas memory CD8+ cells showed much lower diversity. Hydrophobicity was higher for TRB CDR3s found in CXCR3-positive naive cells than in CXCR3-negative naive cells.

The TCR was taken from a human donor in good health. Some clones in this sample may be carry-over from other donors' samples. Sequencing input: naive CXCR3- CD8+ T cells from blood. Regarding subset: CD45RO-CCR7+CD27+CD95- naive CD8+ T cells lacking CXCR3 (TNR3-). The genes are TRBV7-6 and TRBJ2-1; checking the TCRdb D call of TRBD1 is not possible without DNA. CDR3 residues: CASRLDRPCCYNEQFF.